This T cell receptor beta chain emerged from a study of T-cell memory formation after mild COVID-19. A note on this clonotype: Its target is unknown.

From germline, CDR1 is SGHTA and CDR2 FQGTGA. The CDR3 spans 14 residues. Trimming left V 4 bases short and J 6 bases short, with 13 bases between. TCR alpha and TCR beta cDNA libraries carrying sample barcodes and UMIs came from 5'RACE with constant-segment primers. TCRdb reprocessed the 5' RACE reads via MiXCR and lists one record per CDR3 protein. The repertoire consists of 400,000 or so distinct CDR3 sequences, with 15% to 20% occurring once and the leading ten covering 8.4%. Study outcomes and limitations: For contracting clones, CD4+ ones sat mainly in CM and EM, CD8+ in EMRA. Some clones that responded turned up in pre-infection memory, which suggests that cross-reactive memory joined in. Clones shrinking between day 15 and 85 showed a balanced CD4/CD8 split, and those that grew later tilted toward CD4+.

The gene calls are TRBV7-3 and TRBJ2-1; a weak D match, TRBD2 (6 bases). This receptor was identified in an adult woman who had mild COVID-19 (a few samples of this study predate the infection). Cell type and time point are not known. Sequences were obtained from PBMCs or a T cell subset sorted from them (not recorded which). The CDR3 DNA sequence: TGTGCCAGCAGCTCCCCTGGGGACTCCAATGAGCAGTTCTTC. It specifies CASSSPGDSNEQFF. Full variable domain (remainder filled in from reference TRBV7-3 and TRBJ2-1): GAGVSQTPSNKVTEKGKYVELRCDPISGHTALYWYRQSLGQGPEFLIYFQGTGAADDSGLPNDRFFAVRPEGSVSTLKIQRTERGDSAVYLCASSSPGDSNEQFFGPGTRLTVL.